Below are 10 T cell receptor beta chains sequenced from a single sample in a study of CD8+CD57+ T cells in acquired aplastic anemia. Patients chosen for sequencing had shown CD8+CD57+ cell expansion by flow cytometry. Investigators profiled TCR beta VDJ and CDR3 from genomic DNA template. Each CDR3 protein is one row after TCRdb ran MiXCR on the reads. The repertoire holds hundreds of thousands of distinct CDR3 sequences, with about 44% as singletons. The specimen was sorted CD4+, CD8+, or CD8+CD57+ T cells (not recorded which) from PBMCs. The source is a human donor with aplastic anemia.

This sequence joins TRBV4-3 and TRBJ2-3, with 10 bases lining up with TRBD2. Germline CDR1 and CDR2: LGHNA and YSLEER. V was pared by 0 bases and J by 7 bases, with 7 bases of the junction left unmatched. CDR3 length: 16 amino acids. CDR3 sequence reads: CASSQDLAGAGNTQYF. For the CDR3, the DNA is TGCGCCAGCAGCCAAGATCTAGCGGGGGCGGGCAATACGCAGTATTTT.

The chain recombines TRBV9 with TRBJ2-1; D is uncertain. The CDR3 has 11 residues. V was trimmed by 5 bases and J by 10 bases, leaving 10 bases between them. Germline V gene data show CDR1 as SGDLS and CDR2 as YYNGEE. CDR3 residues: CASSSLGEQFF. The CDR3 bases are TGTGCCAGCAGTTCGCTAGGGGAGCAGTTCTTC.

Comment on this clonotype: Being one base from a much bigger clone, this may be a read error. The chain joins TRBV9 to TRBJ2-7; D tentatively fits TRBD1 or TRBD2 (7 bases each). The CDR3 runs 15 residues. Germline CDR1 and CDR2: SGDLS and YYNGEE. The CDR3 nucleotides are TGTGCCAACAGCGTAGGAGGGGGCGGGAGCCACGAGCAGTACTTC. It encodes CANSVGGGGSHEQYF.

The chain carries TRBV10-3 and TRBJ2-2, with D possibly TRBD1 on 6 matching bases. The CDR3 is made up of 13 amino acids. Germline CDR1 and CDR2: ENHRY and SYGVKD. Trimming took off 10 bases at V and 5 bases at J, with 14 bases between the two ends. CDR3 sequence: CASRNRVTGELFF. The CDR3 coding sequence is TGTGCCAGTAGGAACAGGGTAACCGGGGAGCTGTTTTTT.

This rearrangement joins TRBV24-1 to TRBJ2-7; perhaps TRBD1 as D (8 bases). Germline V gene lookup returns CDR1 KGHDR and CDR2 SFDVKD. This CDR3 spans 16 amino acids. V was trimmed by 4 bases and J by 2 bases, leaving 17 bases between them. The DNA of the CDR3 is TGTGCCACCAGTGACATAGGACAGGGAGGGACCTACGAGCAGTACTTC. Its protein product is CATSDIGQGGTYEQYF.

This clonotype was seen a handful of times. The chain employs TRBV29-1 and TRBJ2-2, with 11 bases aligning to TRBD1. The CDR3 is 15 amino acids. The germline V gene encodes CDR1 SQVTM and CDR2 ANQGSEA. Unmatched junction bases numbered 3, after V lost 6 bases and J lost 0 bases. The CDR3 DNA reads TGCAGCGTCTGGACAGGGGGCGCGAACACCGGGGAGCTGTTTTTT. This encodes CSVWTGGANTGELFF.

Comments on this clonotype: Relative to the germline gene, one junction end is altered; a read error may explain this. J is TRBJ1-2 and V is TRBV10-3; 9 nucleotides align to TRBD1. Germline loops: CDR1 ENHRY, CDR2 SYGVKD. The CDR3 covers 16 residues. The CDR3 region has the DNA TGTGCCGTCAGTGAGCCGGGACAGGGCACGACCTATGGCCACACCTTC. As protein: CAVSEPGQGTTYGHTF.

In regard to this clonotype: With a much larger clone just one base away, this may be a read error. V and J are TRBV6-5 and TRBJ2-3; perhaps TRBD1 as D (5 bases). Germline V gene lookup returns CDR1 MNHEY and CDR2 SVGAGI. This CDR3 is 13 amino acids long. The CDR3 sequence is CAGSYSSGNTQYF. CDR3 coding DNA: TGTGCCGGCAGTTACTCTTCAGGGAATACGCAGTATTTT.

Worth noting for this clonotype: A much larger clone differs by one base, so this may be a read error. The gene calls are TRBV6-6 and TRBJ1-1; tentatively, D is TRBD1 (6 bases). In germline, CDR1 is MNHNY, CDR2 SVGAGI (reference sequence). This CDR3 is built from 13 residues. CDR3 region: CAGSPTGNTEAFF. The CDR3 nucleotides read TGTGCCGGCAGTCCGACAGGGAACACTGAAGCTTTCTTT.

The CDR3 DNA reads as TGTGCCAGCAAGGGGGGGCTAGCGGGAAGGTCGAGGTTAGAGCAGTTCTTC. It is translated as CASKGGLAGRSRLEQFF. The chain joins TRBV2 to TRBJ2-1; TRBD2 agrees at 9 bases. Germline V gene lookup returns CDR1 SNHLY and CDR2 FYNNEI. The CDR3 consists of 17 residues. The V gene end was trimmed by 7 bases and the J gene end by 10 bases; junction bases not matched to a gene: 20.